This entry is about one T cell receptor beta chain. Its antigen is currently unknown. This entry is derived from a study of cytomegalovirus exposure and HLA in healthy donors. Study outcomes and limitations: The authors reported that TCR beta sequences could predict HLA-A and HLA-B alleles. These predictions were accurate for most subjects in the first cohort. Sequencing likely caused a cluster of highly shared sequence variants. Later analysis showed TCR association rates varying by HLA locus, highest for DRB1 and lowest for HLA-C. With later analysis, a missense DCLRE1C variant became linked to TCR beta V- and J-gene trimming.

With 60 Vbeta and 13 Jbeta primers, the PCR was carried out. Sequencing was performed with immunoSEQ multiplex PCR; in TCRdb, only in-frame clones are kept and a portion is missing. The sample yields 89,000 or so clones, about 69% seen once. CDR1 is LNHNV, CDR2 YYDKDF, per germline (reference sequence). V lost 0 bases, J lost 2 bases, and 13 bases lay in between. CDR3 length equals 16 residues. The receptor comes from a man in his sixties in good health and CMV-seronegative. Source material: PBMCs. V is TRBV15 and J is TRBJ1-1; D is perhaps TRBD1 (6 bases). The CDR3, as DNA: TGTGCCACCAGCAGAGAAAAAACCAGGGGCAACACTGAAGCTTTCTTT. It codes for CATSREKTRGNTEAFF.